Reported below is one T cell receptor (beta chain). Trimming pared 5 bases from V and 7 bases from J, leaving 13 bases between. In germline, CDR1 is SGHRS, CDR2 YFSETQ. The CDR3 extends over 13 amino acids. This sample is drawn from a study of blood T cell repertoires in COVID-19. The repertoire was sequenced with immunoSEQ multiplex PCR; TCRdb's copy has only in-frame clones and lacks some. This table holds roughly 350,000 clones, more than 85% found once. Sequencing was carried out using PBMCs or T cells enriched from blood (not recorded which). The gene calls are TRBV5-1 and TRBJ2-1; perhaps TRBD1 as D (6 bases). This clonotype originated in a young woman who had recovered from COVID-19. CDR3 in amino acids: CASSTGWGNEQFF. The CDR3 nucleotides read TGCGCCAGCAGTACAGGGTGGGGGAATGAGCAGTTCTTC.